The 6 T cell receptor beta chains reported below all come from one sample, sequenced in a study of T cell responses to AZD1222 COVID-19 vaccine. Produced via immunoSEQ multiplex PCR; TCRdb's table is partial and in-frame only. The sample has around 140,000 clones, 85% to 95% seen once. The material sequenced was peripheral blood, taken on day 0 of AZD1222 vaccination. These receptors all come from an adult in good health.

This CDR3 is CASSQGGMVAGNTIYF. The CDR3 coding sequence is TGTGCCAGCAGCCAAGGGGGGATGGTAGCTGGAAACACCATATATTTT. This chain joins TRBV3-1 (or the pseudogene TRBV3-2) and TRBJ1-3, with D tentatively TRBD1 (5 bases). The CDR3 length is 16 residues. CDR1 LGHDT and CDR2 YNNKEL come from the germline V gene (reference sequence). With 1 base removed from V and 2 bases from J, the gap between germline ends came to 12 bases.

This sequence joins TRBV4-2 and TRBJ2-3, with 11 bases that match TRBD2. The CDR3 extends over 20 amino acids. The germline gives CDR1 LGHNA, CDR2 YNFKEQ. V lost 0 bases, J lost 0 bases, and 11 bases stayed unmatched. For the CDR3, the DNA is TGTGCCAGCAGCCAAGAAGTTGGGCCCTGGACTAGCGGGAGCACAGATACGCAGTATTTT. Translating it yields CASSQEVGPWTSGSTDTQYF.

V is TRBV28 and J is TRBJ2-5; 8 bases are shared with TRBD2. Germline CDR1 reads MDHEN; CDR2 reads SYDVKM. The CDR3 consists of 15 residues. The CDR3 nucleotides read TGTGTAACCCAACTAGCGGCCCAACCGGGGGAGTCCCAGTACTTC. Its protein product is CVTQLAAQPGESQYF.

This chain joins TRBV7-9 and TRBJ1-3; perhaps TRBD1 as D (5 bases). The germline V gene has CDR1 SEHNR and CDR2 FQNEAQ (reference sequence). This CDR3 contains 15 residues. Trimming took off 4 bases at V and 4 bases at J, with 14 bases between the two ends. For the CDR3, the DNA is TGTGCCAGCAGCTCGGACGGGGCAGCGGGAAACACCATATATTTT. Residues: CASSSDGAAGNTIYF.

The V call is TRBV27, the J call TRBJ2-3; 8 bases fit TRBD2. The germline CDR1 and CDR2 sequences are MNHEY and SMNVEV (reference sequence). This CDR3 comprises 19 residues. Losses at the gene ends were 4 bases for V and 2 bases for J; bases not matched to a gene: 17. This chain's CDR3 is CASSSPLRRGGLFTDTQYF. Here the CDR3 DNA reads TGTGCCAGCAGTTCGCCGTTGAGGCGCGGGGGGCTATTCACAGATACGCAGTATTTT.

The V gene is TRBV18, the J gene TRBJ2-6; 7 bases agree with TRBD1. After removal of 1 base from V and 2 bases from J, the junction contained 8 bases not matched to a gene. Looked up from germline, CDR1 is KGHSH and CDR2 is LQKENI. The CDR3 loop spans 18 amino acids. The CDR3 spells CASSPLTGIKAGANVLTF. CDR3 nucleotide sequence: TGTGCCAGCTCACCACTGACAGGGATTAAGGCTGGGGCCAACGTCCTGACTTTC. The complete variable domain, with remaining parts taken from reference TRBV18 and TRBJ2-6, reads NAGVMQNPRHLVRRRGQEARLRCSPMKGHSHVYWYRQLPEEGLKFMVYLQKENIIDESGMPKERFSAEFPKEGPSILRIQQVVRGDSAAYFCASSPLTGIKAGANVLTFGAGSRLTVL.